A single T cell receptor beta chain is shown here with its context. The antigen is not known. The CDR3 extends over 14 amino acids. V lost 3 bases to trimming and J lost 5 bases, with 13 bases between them. CDR1 is MNHEY, CDR2 SMNVEV, per germline (reference sequence). Sorting based on CD45RO/CCR7/CD25/CD127/CD95/CD27 separated CD4+ naive, central memory, regulatory and stem cell-like memory cells. These data belong to a study of beta chain features in type 1 diabetes. Study-level results: A pattern of fewer insertions and more deletions at VDJ junctions was seen in type 1 diabetes patients.

All of the isolated RNA was reverse transcribed, so expressed TCRB transcripts were sequenced. Read counts averaged approximately 3.5 million for samples of naive, central memory and regulatory T cells. Clones were read by immunoSEQ multiplex PCR, and TCRdb kept only the in-frame ones, dropping some. The sample consists of about 900,000 clones, roughly 17% of them appearing once. Sequencing was performed on naive CD4+ T cells from blood. The chain employs TRBV27 and TRBJ1-2; perhaps TRBD1 as D (6 bases). This TCR came from a woman in her late teens or twenties in good health. Written as DNA, the CDR3 is TGTGCCAGCAGTTTCGTGGGGACAAGATATGGCTACACCTTC. This gives the protein CASSFVGTRYGYTF.